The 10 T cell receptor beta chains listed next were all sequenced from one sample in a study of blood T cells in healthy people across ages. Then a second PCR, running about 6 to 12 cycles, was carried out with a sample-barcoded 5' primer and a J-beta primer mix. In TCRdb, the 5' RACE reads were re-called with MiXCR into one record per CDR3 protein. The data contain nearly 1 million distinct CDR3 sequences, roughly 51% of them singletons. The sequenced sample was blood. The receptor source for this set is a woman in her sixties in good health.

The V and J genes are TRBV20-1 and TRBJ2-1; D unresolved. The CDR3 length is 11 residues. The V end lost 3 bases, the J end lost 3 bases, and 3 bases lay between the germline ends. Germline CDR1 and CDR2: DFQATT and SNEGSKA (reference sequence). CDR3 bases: TGCAGTGCTAGCGACTACAATGAGCAGTTCTTC. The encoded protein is CSASDYNEQFF.

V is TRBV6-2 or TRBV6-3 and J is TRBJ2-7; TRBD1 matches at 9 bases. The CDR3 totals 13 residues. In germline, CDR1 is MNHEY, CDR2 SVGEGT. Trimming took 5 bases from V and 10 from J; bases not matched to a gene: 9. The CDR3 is CASSPGTGLVQYF. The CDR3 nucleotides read TGTGCCAGCAGTCCCGGGACAGGGTTAGTCCAGTACTTC.

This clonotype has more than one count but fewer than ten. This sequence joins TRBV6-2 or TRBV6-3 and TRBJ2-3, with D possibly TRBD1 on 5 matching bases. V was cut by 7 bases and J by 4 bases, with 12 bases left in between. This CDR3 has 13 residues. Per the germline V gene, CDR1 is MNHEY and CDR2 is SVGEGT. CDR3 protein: CASIVAGSDTQYF. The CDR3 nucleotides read TGTGCCAGCATAGTGGCAGGGTCAGATACGCAGTATTTT.

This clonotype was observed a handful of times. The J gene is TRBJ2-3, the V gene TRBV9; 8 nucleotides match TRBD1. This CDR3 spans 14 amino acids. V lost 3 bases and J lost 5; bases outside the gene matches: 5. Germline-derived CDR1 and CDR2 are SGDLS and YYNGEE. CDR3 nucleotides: TGTGCCAGCAGCGCCCAGGGGGCGGGAGATACGCAGTATTTT. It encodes CASSAQGAGDTQYF.

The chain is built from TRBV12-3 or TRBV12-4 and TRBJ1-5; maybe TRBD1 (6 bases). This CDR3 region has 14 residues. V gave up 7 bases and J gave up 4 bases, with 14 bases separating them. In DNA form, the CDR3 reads TGTGCCAGCACCTCGGGACAAACTAATCAGCCCCAGCATTTT. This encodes CASTSGQTNQPQHF.

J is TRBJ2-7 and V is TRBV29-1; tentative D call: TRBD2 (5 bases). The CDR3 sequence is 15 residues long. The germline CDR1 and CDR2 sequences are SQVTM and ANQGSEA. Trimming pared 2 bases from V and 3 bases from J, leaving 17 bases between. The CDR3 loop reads CSVEIIAGKNYEQYF. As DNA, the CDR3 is TGCAGCGTTGAAATCATCGCCGGGAAGAACTACGAGCAGTACTTC.

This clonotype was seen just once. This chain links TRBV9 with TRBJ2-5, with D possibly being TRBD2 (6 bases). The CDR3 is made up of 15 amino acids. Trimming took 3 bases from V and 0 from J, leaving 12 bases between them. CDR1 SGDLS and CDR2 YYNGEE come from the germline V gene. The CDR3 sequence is CASSGPRDYQETQYF. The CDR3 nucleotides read TGTGCCAGCAGCGGGCCCCGGGACTACCAAGAGACCCAGTACTTC.

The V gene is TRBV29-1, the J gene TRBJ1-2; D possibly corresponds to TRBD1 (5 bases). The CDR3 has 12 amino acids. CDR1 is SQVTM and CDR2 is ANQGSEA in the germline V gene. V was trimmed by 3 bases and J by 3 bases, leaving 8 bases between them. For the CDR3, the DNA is TGCAGCGTTGACAGGGTTTACTATGGCTACACCTTC. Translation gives CSVDRVYYGYTF.

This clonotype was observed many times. The CDR3 region has the DNA TGCAGTGCCCAGACTAGCGGGGGACCCTACGAGCAGTACTTC. This translates into CSAQTSGGPYEQYF. J is TRBJ2-7 and V is TRBV20-1, with 12 positions matching TRBD2. From germline, CDR1 is DFQATT and CDR2 SNEGSKA (reference sequence). V shed 6 bases and J 2 bases; nucleotides not matched to a gene: 5. The CDR3 loop spans 14 amino acids.

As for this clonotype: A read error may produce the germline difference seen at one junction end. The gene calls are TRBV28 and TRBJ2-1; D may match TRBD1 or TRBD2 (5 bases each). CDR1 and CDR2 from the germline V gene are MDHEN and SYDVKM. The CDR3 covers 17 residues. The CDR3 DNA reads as TGCGCCAGCAGTTACCACCGGGGCACCACACAGAGCGATGAGCAGTTCTTC. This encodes CASSYHRGTTQSDEQFF.